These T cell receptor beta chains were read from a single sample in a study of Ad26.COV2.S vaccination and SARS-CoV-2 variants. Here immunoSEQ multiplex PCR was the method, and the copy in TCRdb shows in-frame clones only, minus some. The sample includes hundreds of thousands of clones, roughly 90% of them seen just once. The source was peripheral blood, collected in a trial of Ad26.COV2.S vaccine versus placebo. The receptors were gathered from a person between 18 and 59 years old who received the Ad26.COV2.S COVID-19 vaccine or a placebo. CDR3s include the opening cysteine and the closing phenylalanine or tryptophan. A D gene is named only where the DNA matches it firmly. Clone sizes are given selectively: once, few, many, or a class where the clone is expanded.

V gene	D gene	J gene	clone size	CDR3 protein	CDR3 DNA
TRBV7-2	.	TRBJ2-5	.	CASSYYGLRETQYF	TGTGCCAGCAGCTATTATGGGTTACGGGAGACCCAGTACTTC
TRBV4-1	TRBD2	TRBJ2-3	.	CASSRMRLRGGPNSTDTQYF	TGCGCCAGCAGCCGGATGAGGTTGCGCGGGGGGCCCAATAGCACAGATACGCAGTATTTT
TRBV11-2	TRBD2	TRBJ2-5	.	CASSPRAAGGRETQYF	TGTGCCAGCAGCCCCCGCGCCGCGGGGGGGCGAGAGACCCAGTACTTC
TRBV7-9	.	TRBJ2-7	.	CASSPEGLPYEQYF	TGTGCCAGCAGCCCGGAGGGACTGCCATACGAGCAGTACTTC
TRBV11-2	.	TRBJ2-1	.	CASSLGQGTTPYEQFF	TGTGCCAGCAGCTTAGGTCAGGGGACGACACCCTATGAGCAGTTCTTC
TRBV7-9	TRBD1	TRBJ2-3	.	CASSLASGQTTDTQYF	TGTGCCAGCAGCTTAGCGTCGGGACAGACCACAGATACGCAGTATTTT
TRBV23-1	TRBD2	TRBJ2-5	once	CASSQSVGGGASETQYF	TGCGCCAGCAGTCAATCCGTAGGCGGGGGGGCGTCAGAGACCCAGTACTTC
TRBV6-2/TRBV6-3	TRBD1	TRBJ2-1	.	CASSYSSLARGPSHNEQFF	TGTGCCAGCAGTTACTCGAGCCTCGCCAGGGGGCCTAGTCACAATGAGCAGTTCTTC
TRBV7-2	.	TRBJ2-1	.	CASSLAPGWDEQFF	TGTGCCAGCAGCTTAGCACCAGGGTGGGATGAGCAGTTCTTC
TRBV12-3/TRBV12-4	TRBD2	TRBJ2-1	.	CASSSQRGGQFF	TGTGCCAGCAGTTCTCAGCGGGGGGGCCAATTCTTC
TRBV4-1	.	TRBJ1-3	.	CASSQEGGAGNTIYF	TGCGCCAGCAGCCAAGAAGGTGGGGCTGGAAACACCATATATTTT
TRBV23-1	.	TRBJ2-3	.	CASSRGRWACFGTDTQYF	TGCGCCAGCAGTCGAGGAAGGTGGGCCTGTTTTGGCACAGATACGCAGTATTTT
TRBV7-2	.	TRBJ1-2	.	CASSPGHANGYTF	TGTGCCAGCAGCCCGGGACACGCGAATGGCTACACCTTC
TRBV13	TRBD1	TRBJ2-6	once	CASSPSLGTGYGANVLTF	TGTGCCAGCAGCCCCAGCCTCGGGACAGGGTACGGGGCCAACGTCCTGACTTTC
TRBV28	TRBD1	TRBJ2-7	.	CASSFDRGRIAEQYF	TGTGCCAGCAGTTTTGACAGGGGGCGCATAGCCGAGCAGTACTTC
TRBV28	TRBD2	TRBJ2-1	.	CASNPTTSGVSGEQFF	TGTGCCAGCAATCCGACGACTAGCGGGGTCTCAGGTGAGCAGTTCTTC
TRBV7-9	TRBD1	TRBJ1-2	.	CASSSPSGQGISLYTF	TGTGCCAGCAGCTCGCCATCGGGACAGGGTATAAGTTTGTACACCTTC
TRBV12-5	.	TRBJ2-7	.	CASGPGQISYEQYF	TGTGCTAGTGGCCCAGGACAAATCTCCTACGAGCAGTACTTC
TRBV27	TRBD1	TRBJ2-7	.	CASTKTGHGYEQYF	TGTGCCAGCACAAAGACAGGGCATGGGTACGAGCAGTACTTC
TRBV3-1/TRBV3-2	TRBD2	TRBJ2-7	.	CASSQDIGSSGGYEQYF	TGTGCCAGCAGCCAAGATATCGGAAGTAGCGGGGGATACGAGCAGTACTTC
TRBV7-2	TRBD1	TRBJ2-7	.	CASSSQGDGEQYF	TGTGCCAGCAGCTCTCAGGGGGACGGCGAGCAGTACTTC
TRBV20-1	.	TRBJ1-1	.	CSASNWRQSNTEAFF	TGCAGTGCTAGTAACTGGCGACAGTCGAACACTGAAGCTTTCTTT
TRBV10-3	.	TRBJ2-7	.	CAISGSRGSIHEQYF	TGTGCCATCAGTGGCAGCAGGGGATCGATCCACGAGCAGTACTTC
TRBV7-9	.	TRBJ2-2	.	CASSLYDPGELFF	TGTGCCAGCAGCTTATACGATCCCGGGGAGCTGTTTTTT
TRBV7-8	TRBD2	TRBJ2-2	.	CASSSWPSGGTIAAGELFF	TGTGCCAGCAGCTCCTGGCCTAGCGGGGGGACCATTGCCGCCGGGGAGCTGTTTTTT
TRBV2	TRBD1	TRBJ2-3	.	CASTERQGPDTQYF	TGTGCCAGCACGGAACGACAGGGTCCAGATACGCAGTATTTT
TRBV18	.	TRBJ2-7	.	CASSPTQGIPYEQYF	TGTGCCAGCTCACCAACTCAGGGAATACCCTACGAGCAGTACTTC
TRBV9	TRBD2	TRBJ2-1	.	CASSVAVGLAVNNEQFF	TGTGCCAGCAGCGTAGCCGTTGGGCTAGCGGTGAACAATGAGCAGTTCTTC
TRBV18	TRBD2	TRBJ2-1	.	CASSPMLAGGYNEQFF	TGTGCCAGCTCACCAATGCTAGCGGGGGGGTACAATGAGCAGTTCTTC
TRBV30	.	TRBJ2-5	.	CAWSEGAGREETQYF	TGTGCCTGGAGTGAAGGGGCGGGCCGTGAAGAGACCCAGTACTTC
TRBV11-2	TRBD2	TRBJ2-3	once	CASSARLAGITDTQYF	TGTGCCAGCAGCGCCAGACTAGCGGGGATCACAGATACGCAGTATTTT
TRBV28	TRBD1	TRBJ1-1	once	CASSLLRTGTEAFF	TGTGCCAGCAGTTTACTTAGGACAGGGACCGAAGCTTTCTTT
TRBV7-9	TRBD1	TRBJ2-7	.	CASSLATRDSRFYEQYF	TGTGCCAGCAGCTTGGCTACCCGGGACAGTAGATTCTACGAGCAGTACTTC
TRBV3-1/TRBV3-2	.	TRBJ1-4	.	CASSLGDANEKLFF	TGTGCCAGCAGCCTTGGGGACGCAAATGAAAAACTGTTTTTT
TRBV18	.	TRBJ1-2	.	CASSDSPFYGYTF	TGTGCCAGCTCAGACTCTCCCTTCTATGGCTACACCTTC
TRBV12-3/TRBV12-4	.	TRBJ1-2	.	CASSSYNYGYTF	TGTGCCAGCAGCTCCTATAACTATGGCTACACCTTC
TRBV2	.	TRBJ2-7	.	CASSDFEFYEQYF	TGTGCCAGCAGTGATTTTGAGTTCTACGAGCAGTACTTC
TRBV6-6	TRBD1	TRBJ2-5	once	CASRKGTAPQETQYF	TGTGCCAGCAGAAAAGGGACAGCCCCTCAAGAGACCCAGTACTTC
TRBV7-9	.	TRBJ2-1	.	CASTTGGLFYNEQFF	TGTGCCAGCACTACCGGGGGCCTCTTCTACAATGAGCAGTTCTTC
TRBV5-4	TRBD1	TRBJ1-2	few	CASSAGTVDYGYTF	TGTGCCAGCAGCGCCGGGACAGTAGACTATGGCTACACCTTC
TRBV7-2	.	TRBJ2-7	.	CASSPRPAPYSYEQYF	TGTGCCAGCAGCCCCAGACCCGCTCCCTACTCCTACGAGCAGTACTTC
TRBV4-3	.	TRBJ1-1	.	CASSQELADYPEAFF	TGCGCCAGCAGCCAAGAGCTCGCGGATTACCCTGAAGCTTTCTTT
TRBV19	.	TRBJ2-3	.	CASNFRDPARDTQYF	TGTGCCAGTAATTTCCGGGACCCGGCGAGAGATACGCAGTATTTT
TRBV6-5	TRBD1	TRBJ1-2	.	CASSYRDRDYGYTF	TGTGCCAGCAGTTACCGGGACAGGGACTATGGCTACACCTTC
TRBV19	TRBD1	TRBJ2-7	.	CASSSGTGRYEQYF	TGTGCCAGTAGTTCCGGGACAGGTCGCTACGAGCAGTACTTC
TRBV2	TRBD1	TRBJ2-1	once	CASSEDSTGAGLYNEQFF	TGTGCCAGCAGTGAAGATTCGACAGGGGCCGGACTTTACAATGAGCAGTTCTTC
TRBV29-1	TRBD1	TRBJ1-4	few	CSGQQGVGEKLFF	TGCAGCGGACAACAGGGGGTGGGTGAAAAACTGTTTTTT
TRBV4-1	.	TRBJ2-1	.	CASSQVNRADEQFF	TGCGCCAGCAGCCAAGTGAACAGGGCCGATGAGCAGTTCTTC
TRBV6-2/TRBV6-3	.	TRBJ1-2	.	CASSWGPGVYGYTF	TGTGCCAGCAGTTGGGGTCCAGGTGTCTATGGCTACACCTTC
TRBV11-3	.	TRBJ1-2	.	CASSAGAGHEGYTF	TGTGCCAGCAGCGCAGGCGCAGGGCATGAAGGCTACACCTTC
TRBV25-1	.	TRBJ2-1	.	CASSEQGTGTRRYNEQFF	TGTGCCAGCAGTGAACAAGGGACCGGGACCCGTCGCTACAATGAGCAGTTCTTC
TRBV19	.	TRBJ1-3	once	CASRLLQGSGNTIYF	TGTGCCAGTAGGTTGCTACAGGGCTCTGGAAACACCATATATTTT
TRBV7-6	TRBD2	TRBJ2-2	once	CASSLPSGGTRGELFF	TGTGCCAGCAGCCTACCTAGCGGGGGCACGAGGGGGGAGCTGTTTTTT
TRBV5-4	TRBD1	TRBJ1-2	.	CASSPRTGKIDYGYTF	TGTGCCAGCAGCCCAAGGACAGGGAAAATCGACTATGGCTACACCTTC
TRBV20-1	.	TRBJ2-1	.	CSASNPKSSYNEQFF	TGCAGTGCTAGTAACCCCAAGAGCTCCTACAATGAGCAGTTCTTC
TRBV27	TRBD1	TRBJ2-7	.	CASIKSGQGTYEQYF	TGTGCCAGCATTAAATCAGGACAGGGGACCTACGAGCAGTACTTC